The rows below give T cell receptor beta chains drawn from one sample of a study of T-cell reconstitution after alpha-beta-depleted transplantation in children. TCRdb redid the calling of the PCR reads with MiXCR, one entry per CDR3 protein. The data show 200,000 to 300,000 distinct CDR3 sequences, with roughly 8% seen just once and less than 8% held by the top ten. Specimen: PBMCs, mostly from graft donor cells, collected 180 days after TCRalphabeta/CD19-depleted stem cell transplant. The receptors stem from a male patient younger than 18 who had a stem cell transplant for acute lymphoblastic leukemia, so the T cells may come from the graft donor. Each CDR3 is given with its conserved first and last residue. The order of the fields is clone size, V gene, D gene, J gene, CDR3 protein, CDR3 DNA. The D gene is left open where the match is weak. Clone size is stated in some rows and not others, as once, few, many or a class when expanded.

abundance: many
v_gene: TRBV12-3/TRBV12-4
d_gene: TRBD1
j_gene: TRBJ2-2
CDR3aa: CASSRTGDGELFF
CDR3nt: TGTGCCAGCAGCCGGACAGGGGACGGGGAGCTGTTTTTT

abundance: many
v_gene: TRBV5-1
d_gene: TRBD1
j_gene: TRBJ1-4
CDR3aa: CASSRQGSVNEKLFF
CDR3nt: TGCGCCAGCAGCCGACAGGGATCCGTCAATGAAAAACTGTTTTTT

abundance: many
v_gene: TRBV20-1
d_gene: TRBD2
j_gene: TRBJ2-1
CDR3aa: CSAGHPALVLAAYNEQFF
CDR3nt: TGCAGTGCTGGCCACCCAGCACTAGTCCTAGCGGCTTACAATGAGCAGTTCTTC

abundance: many
v_gene: TRBV7-2
d_gene: TRBD2
j_gene: TRBJ2-1
CDR3aa: CASSRTGGAGGLRYNEQFF
CDR3nt: TGTGCCAGCAGCCGAACGGGGGGCGCGGGGGGCTTACGGTACAATGAGCAGTTCTTC

abundance: many
v_gene: TRBV18
d_gene: NA
j_gene: TRBJ1-6
CDR3aa: CASSPRQGSDSPLHF
CDR3nt: TGTGCCAGCTCACCTCGGCAGGGGTCAGATTCACCCCTCCACTTT

abundance: many
v_gene: TRBV20-1
d_gene: TRBD2
j_gene: TRBJ2-3
CDR3aa: CSARAPGAGGASTDTQYF
CDR3nt: TGCAGTGCTAGAGCCCCAGGGGCGGGGGGGGCTAGCACAGATACGCAGTATTTT

abundance: many
v_gene: TRBV12-3/TRBV12-4
d_gene: TRBD1
j_gene: TRBJ1-5
CDR3aa: CASRDREGNQPQHF
CDR3nt: TGTGCCAGCAGAGACAGGGAGGGAAATCAGCCCCAGCATTTT

abundance: NA
v_gene: TRBV5-6
d_gene: NA
j_gene: TRBJ1-2
CDR3aa: CAIGPGPNYGYTF
CDR3nt: TGTGCCATCGGCCCCGGGCCCAACTATGGCTACACCTTC

abundance: many
v_gene: TRBV20-1
d_gene: TRBD2
j_gene: TRBJ2-3
CDR3aa: CSASRTSGGTDTQYF
CDR3nt: TGCAGTGCTTCTCGGACTAGCGGGGGCACAGATACGCAGTATTTT

abundance: many
v_gene: TRBV28
d_gene: NA
j_gene: TRBJ2-2
CDR3aa: CASRPLRDAPGELFF
CDR3nt: TGTGCCAGCAGACCCCTCCGGGACGCTCCCGGGGAGCTGTTTTTT

abundance: many
v_gene: TRBV5-6
d_gene: TRBD1
j_gene: TRBJ2-7
CDR3aa: CASSWGTGVEQYF
CDR3nt: TGTGCCAGCAGCTGGGGGACAGGGGTGGAGCAGTACTTC

abundance: NA
v_gene: TRBV13
d_gene: TRBD2
j_gene: TRBJ2-1
CDR3aa: CASSLGRLAGVGEQFF
CDR3nt: TGTGCCAGCAGCTTAGGCCGACTAGCGGGAGTTGGTGAGCAGTTCTTC

abundance: many
v_gene: TRBV4-1
d_gene: NA
j_gene: TRBJ2-3
CDR3aa: CASSQDGLATDTQYF
CDR3nt: TGCGCCAGCAGCCAAGATGGGCTAGCGACAGATACGCAGTATTTT

abundance: many
v_gene: TRBV6-4
d_gene: NA
j_gene: TRBJ2-2
CDR3aa: CASMTSCAGELFF
CDR3nt: TGTGCCAGCATGACTAGTTGTGCCGGGGAGCTGTTTTTT

abundance: many
v_gene: TRBV27
d_gene: TRBD1
j_gene: TRBJ1-2
CDR3aa: CASSHFQGASSYGYTF
CDR3nt: TGTGCCAGCAGTCATTTTCAGGGGGCGAGTAGCTATGGCTACACCTTC

abundance: many
v_gene: TRBV7-2
d_gene: NA
j_gene: TRBJ2-3
CDR3aa: CASIPRATTDTQYF
CDR3nt: TGTGCCAGCATCCCCCGGGCCACCACAGATACGCAGTATTTT

abundance: many
v_gene: TRBV20-1
d_gene: NA
j_gene: TRBJ1-5
CDR3aa: CSARGGGGQPQHF
CDR3nt: TGCAGTGCTAGAGGGGGGGGAGGACAGCCCCAGCATTTT

abundance: many
v_gene: TRBV12-3/TRBV12-4
d_gene: TRBD2
j_gene: TRBJ2-1
CDR3aa: CASSLFGSSGHNEQFF
CDR3nt: TGTGCCAGCAGTTTATTTGGGTCTAGCGGCCACAATGAGCAGTTCTTC

abundance: many
v_gene: TRBV14
d_gene: NA
j_gene: TRBJ2-7
CDR3aa: CASSQTGRSYEQYF
CDR3nt: TGTGCCAGCAGCCAAACAGGGAGGTCCTACGAGCAGTACTTC

abundance: many
v_gene: TRBV7-2
d_gene: TRBD1
j_gene: TRBJ1-6
CDR3aa: CASSDKTGRGSPLHF
CDR3nt: TGTGCCAGCAGCGATAAGACAGGGAGGGGTTCACCCCTCCACTTT

abundance: many
v_gene: TRBV7-3
d_gene: NA
j_gene: TRBJ2-2
CDR3aa: CASSKEANTGELFF
CDR3nt: TGTGCCAGCAGCAAAGAAGCCAACACCGGGGAGCTGTTTTTT